The 23 T cell receptor beta chains listed next were all sequenced from one sample in a study of blood T cell repertoires in COVID-19. Only in-frame clones appear in the TCRdb table, and some are missing; sequencing was by immunoSEQ multiplex PCR. The profile covers some 82,000 clones, with 65% to 90% appearing a single time and around 40% taken by the ten largest. The specimen sequenced was peripheral blood. These receptors all stem from a man older than 75 with acute or convalescent COVID-19.

The rearrangement uses TRBV15 and TRBJ1-4, with D perhaps TRBD1 (6 bases). V lost 0 bases to trimming and J lost 7 bases, with 12 bases between them. CDR1 and CDR2 from the germline V gene are LNHNV and YYDKDF (reference sequence). This CDR3 has 15 amino acids. The CDR3 DNA follows: TGTGCCACCAGCAGAGAGGGAGGGGGAGTTGAAAAACTGTTTTTT. Protein: CATSREGGGVEKLFF.

The chain joins TRBV6-4 to TRBJ2-3; perhaps TRBD2 as D (6 bases). This CDR3 region has 13 residues. The V gene lost 3 bases and the J gene lost 2 bases, with 6 bases spanning the gap. Germline-derived CDR1 and CDR2 are MRHNA and SNTAGT. In DNA, the CDR3 is TGTGCCAGCAGTGAGCGGGACACAGATACGCAGTATTTT. It encodes CASSERDTDTQYF.

CDR3 in amino acids: CASNEGTSGRDNEQFF. CDR3 bases: TGCGCCAGCAACGAAGGGACTAGCGGGAGGGACAATGAGCAGTTCTTC. The rearrangement uses TRBV10-1 and TRBJ2-1; 16 nucleotides agree with TRBD2. V lost 7 bases to trimming and J lost 5 bases; unmatched junction nucleotides: 5. In germline, CDR1 is WNHNN, CDR2 SYGVQD (reference sequence). The CDR3 covers 16 residues.

The CDR3 reads CASSQAGRVKADTQYF. The CDR3 DNA reads as TGCGCCAGCAGCCAGGCGGGGCGGGTTAAGGCAGATACGCAGTATTTT. The rearrangement links TRBV4-1 to TRBJ2-3; tentative D call: TRBD2 (6 bases). Germline V gives CDR1 MGHRA, CDR2 YSYEKL. This CDR3 contains 16 residues. V was shortened by 3 bases and J by 4 bases, with 17 bases between the two germline ends.

The chain couples TRBV5-1 to TRBJ2-1; TRBD2 matches at 7 bases. This CDR3 is built from 14 residues. Germline CDR1 is SGHRS and CDR2 is YFSETQ. V lost 2 bases, J lost 6 bases, and 5 bases stayed unmatched. The CDR3 here is CASSFGLVANEQFF. The CDR3 DNA reads TGCGCCAGCAGCTTTGGACTAGTCGCCAATGAGCAGTTCTTC.

CDR3 sequence (DNA): TGTGCCAGCAGCCGACTGGCTCGGAGGGAACAGACCCAGTACTTC. As protein: CASSRLARREQTQYF. This chain connects TRBV2 to TRBJ2-5; weak D call: TRBD2 (6 bases). Trimming removed 6 bases at V and 6 bases at J, with 20 bases between. The length of the CDR3 is 15 residues. Germline V gives CDR1 SNHLY, CDR2 FYNNEI.

This chain links TRBV9 with TRBJ1-1, with 7 bases that match TRBD1. From germline, CDR1 is SGDLS and CDR2 YYNGEE. V was pared by 4 bases and J by 1 base, with 1 base of the junction left unmatched. This CDR3 comprises 13 residues. The CDR3 here is CASSRTGNTEAFF. The CDR3, as DNA: TGTGCCAGCAGCCGGACAGGGAACACTGAAGCTTTCTTT.

This rearrangement joins TRBV6-2 or TRBV6-3 to TRBJ2-1, with 10 bases matching TRBD2. Germline lookup yields CDR1 MNHEY and CDR2 SVGEGT. The CDR3 loop spans 15 amino acids. With 4 bases clipped from V and 4 bases from J, the junction kept 4 bases outside the gene matches. The CDR3 DNA reads as TGTGCCAGCAGTTTACTAGCGGGGCAATACAATGAGCAGTTCTTC. Protein: CASSLLAGQYNEQFF.

The chain is built from TRBV18 and TRBJ2-1; TRBD2 matches 9 bases. J was trimmed by 4 bases and V by 6 bases; bases with no gene match: 7. This CDR3 spans 15 amino acids. Germline loops: CDR1 KGHSH, CDR2 LQKENI. CDR3 residues: CASSLRTSEYNEQFF. CDR3 DNA sequence: TGTGCCAGCTCCCTTCGGACTAGCGAATACAATGAGCAGTTCTTC.

The chain combines TRBV28 with TRBJ1-2; 9 nucleotides line up with TRBD1. This CDR3 has 14 residues. The V segment lost 2 bases and the J segment 8 bases; nucleotides outside the gene matches: 6. Germline CDR1 and CDR2: MDHEN and SYDVKM. The CDR3 protein is CASSLVQGASGYTF. In nucleotides, the CDR3 is TGTGCCAGCAGTTTAGTACAGGGGGCGAGCGGCTACACCTTC.

The CDR3 bases are TGTGCCAGCACCGGGTCCTGGCGCGACTATGGCTACACCTTC. It codes for CASTGSWRDYGYTF. The chain employs TRBV6-5 and TRBJ1-2, with D unclear. Germline V gives CDR1 MNHEY, CDR2 SVGAGI. Trimming left V 7 bases short and J 3 bases short, with 15 bases between. This CDR3 region has 14 residues.

V is TRBV3-1 (or the pseudogene TRBV3-2) and J is TRBJ1-1, with 8 bases lining up with TRBD1. CDR1 and CDR2 (germline): LGHDT, YNNKEL (reference sequence). The CDR3 loop spans 19 amino acids. This chain's CDR3 is CEDAAAGDRKGRSPGEAFF. CDR3 sequence (DNA): TGTGAGGACGCAGCAGCAGGGGACAGGAAAGGTAGATCACCCGGTGAAGCTTTCTTT.

The count of this clone is one. The V and J genes are TRBV9 and TRBJ2-1, with TRBD2 identical over 14 bases. Germline CDR1 is SGDLS and CDR2 is YYNGEE. The junction had 8 bases not matched to a gene; V was cut back by 3 bases and J by 3 bases. CDR3 length equals 18 residues. CDR3 nucleotide sequence: TGTGCCAGCAGCGGATCCGGGACTAGCGGGAGTAGCTACAATGAGCAGTTCTTC. Residues: CASSGSGTSGSSYNEQFF.

The rearrangement links TRBV28 to TRBJ2-1; D might be TRBD1 (5 bases). The CDR3 has 12 amino acids. Germline CDR1 MDHEN, CDR2 SYDVKM. Trimming left V 9 bases short and J 5 bases short, with 11 bases between. CDR3 in amino acids: CASDPGHNEQFF. The CDR3, as DNA: TGTGCCAGTGACCCAGGGCACAATGAGCAGTTCTTC. Based on the CDR3 plus reference TRBV28 and TRBJ2-1, the full variable domain is DVKVTQSSRYLVKRTGEKVFLECVQDMDHENMFWYRQDPGLGLRLIYFSYDVKMKEKGDIPEGYSVSREKKERFSLILESASTNQTSMYLCASDPGHNEQFFGPGTRLTVL.

This chain links TRBV7-3 with TRBJ2-1; D is perhaps TRBD1 (6 bases). Trimming stripped 5 bases from V and 12 bases from J, with 14 bases between. The germline gives CDR1 SGHTA, CDR2 FQGTGA. The CDR3 sequence is 12 residues long. CDR3 loop: CASSPPTGPQFF. DNA for the CDR3: TGTGCCAGCAGCCCCCCGACAGGACCGCAGTTCTTC.

V and J are TRBV6-5 and TRBJ2-5, with 7 bases that match TRBD1. V lost 6 bases and J lost 4; bases outside the gene matches: 11. The CDR3 loop spans 15 amino acids. Germline V gene data show CDR1 as MNHEY and CDR2 as SVGAGI. This CDR3 is CASRSRASGGETQYF. CDR3 bases: TGTGCCAGCAGGTCCCGGGCCTCAGGGGGAGAGACCCAGTACTTC.

V gene TRBV29-1 combines with J gene TRBJ2-3; TRBD2 matches 7 bases. This CDR3 comprises 13 residues. Germline V gives CDR1 SQVTM, CDR2 ANQGSEA. Trimming took 4 bases from V and 1 from J; bases not matched to a gene: 2. The chain's CDR3 is CSVVAGGTDTQYF. The CDR3 DNA is TGCAGCGTTGTGGCGGGAGGCACAGATACGCAGTATTTT.

As DNA, the CDR3 is TGTGCCAGCAGTTACTCGTGGCAGGGAAAGGATGGCTACACCTTC. Translating it yields CASSYSWQGKDGYTF. V is TRBV6-5 and J is TRBJ1-2; TRBD1 is a possible D gene (5 bases). Germline V gene data show CDR1 as MNHEY and CDR2 as SVGAGI. The V end was cut by 0 bases, the J end by 6 bases, with 14 bases between. The CDR3 is 15 amino acids.

The V and J genes are TRBV7-3 and TRBJ1-2; no firm D call. Germline CDR1 and CDR2: SGHTA and FQGTGA. This CDR3 is built from 13 residues. Trimming pared 5 bases from V and 7 bases from J, leaving 14 bases between. The CDR3 is CASSVTREGGYTF. The CDR3 nucleotides read TGTGCCAGCAGCGTCACCCGGGAAGGTGGCTACACCTTC. Full variable domain (outside the CDR3, taken from reference TRBV7-3 and TRBJ1-2): GAGVSQTPSNKVTEKGKYVELRCDPISGHTALYWYRQSLGQGPEFLIYFQGTGAADDSGLPNDRFFAVRPEGSVSTLKIQRTERGDSAVYLCASSVTREGGYTFGSGTRLTVV.

This chain connects TRBV28 to TRBJ1-4; no clear D. V was trimmed by 2 bases and J by 5 bases, leaving 12 bases between them. Germline values: CDR1 MDHEN, CDR2 SYDVKM. The CDR3 runs 15 residues. The CDR3 coding sequence is TGTGCCAGCAGTTTAGAGGCGGCTTCAAATGAAAAACTGTTTTTT. It codes for CASSLEAASNEKLFF.

The chain employs TRBV28 and TRBJ1-2; 7 bases align to TRBD1. This CDR3 is 14 amino acids long. Germline V lookup: CDR1 MDHEN, CDR2 SYDVKM. With 2 bases clipped from V and 3 bases from J, the junction kept 3 bases outside the gene matches. In nucleotides, the CDR3 is TGTGCCAGCAGTTTAACCCAGGGGGACTATGGCTACACCTTC. Protein: CASSLTQGDYGYTF.

The chain combines TRBV2 with TRBJ2-1, with D perhaps matching TRBD1 (6 bases). The CDR3 has 13 amino acids. Between the trimmed V and J ends, which lost 7 bases and 5 bases, there was a span of 12 bases. From germline, CDR1 is SNHLY and CDR2 FYNNEI. CDR3 bases: TGTGCCAGCAACCTGGACAGCAACAATGAGCAGTTCTTC. The encoded protein is CASNLDSNNEQFF. The whole variable domain, remainder taken from reference TRBV2 and TRBJ2-1, is EPEVTQTPSHQVTQMGQEVILRCVPISNHLYFYWYRQILGQKVEFLVSFYNNEISEKSEIFDDQFSVERPDGSNFTLKIRSTKLEDSAMYFCASNLDSNNEQFFGPGTRLTVL.

V gene TRBV6-6 combines with J gene TRBJ1-2, with 7 bases fitting TRBD1. CDR3 length: 14 amino acids. Germline-derived CDR1 and CDR2 are MNHNY and SVGAGI (reference sequence). Germline trimming cut 5 bases from V and 3 bases from J; bases unmatched to any gene: 6. The CDR3: CASSASGTDYGYTF. CDR3 in DNA: TGTGCCAGCAGTGCCTCCGGGACAGACTATGGCTACACCTTC.